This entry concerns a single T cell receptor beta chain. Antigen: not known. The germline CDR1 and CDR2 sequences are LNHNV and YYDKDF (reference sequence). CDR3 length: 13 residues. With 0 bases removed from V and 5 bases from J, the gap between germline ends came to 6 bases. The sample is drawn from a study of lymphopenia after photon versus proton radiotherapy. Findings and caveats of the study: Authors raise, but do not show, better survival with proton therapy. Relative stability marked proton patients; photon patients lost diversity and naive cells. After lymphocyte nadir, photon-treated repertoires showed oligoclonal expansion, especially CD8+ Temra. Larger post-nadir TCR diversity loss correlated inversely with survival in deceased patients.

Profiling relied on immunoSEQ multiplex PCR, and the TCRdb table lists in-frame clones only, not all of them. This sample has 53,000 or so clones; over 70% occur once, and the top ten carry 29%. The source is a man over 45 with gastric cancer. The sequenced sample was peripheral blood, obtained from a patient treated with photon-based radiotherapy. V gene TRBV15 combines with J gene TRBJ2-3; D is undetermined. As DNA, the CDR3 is TGTGCCACCAGCAGAGATGATGGAGATACGCAGTATTTT. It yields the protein CATSRDDGDTQYF.